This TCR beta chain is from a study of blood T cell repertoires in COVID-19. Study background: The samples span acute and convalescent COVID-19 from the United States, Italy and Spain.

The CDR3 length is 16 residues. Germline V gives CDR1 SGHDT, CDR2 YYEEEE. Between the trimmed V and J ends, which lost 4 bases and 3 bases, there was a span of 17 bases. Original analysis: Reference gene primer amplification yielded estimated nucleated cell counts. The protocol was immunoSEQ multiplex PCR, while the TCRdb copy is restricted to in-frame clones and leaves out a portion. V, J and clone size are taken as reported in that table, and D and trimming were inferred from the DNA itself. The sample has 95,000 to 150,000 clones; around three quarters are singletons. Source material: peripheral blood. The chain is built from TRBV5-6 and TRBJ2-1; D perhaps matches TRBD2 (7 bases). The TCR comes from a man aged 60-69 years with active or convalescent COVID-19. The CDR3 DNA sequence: TGTGCCAGCAGCCAAATCGGGGGGCGAGTCTACAATGAGCAGTTCTTC. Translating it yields CASSQIGGRVYNEQFF.